This is a list of T cell receptor beta chains from one sample in a study of cytotoxic CD8 clonotypes in ibrutinib-treated CLL. Repertoires were generated with immunoSEQ multiplex PCR, while TCRdb's copy carries only in-frame clones and drops some. The sample gives 250,000 to 350,000 clones, about 72% of which show up once; about 5.3% is in the top ten. The sequencing used PBMCs, collected at disease progression, from a patient treated with ibrutinib. The receptor source for this set is a human donor with chronic lymphocytic leukemia. Each CDR3 is given with its conserved first and last residue. Each record gives: CDR3 protein, CDR3 DNA, D gene, clone size, V gene, J gene. D genes are given only for firm matches. Expanded clones are given a class, and other clones once, few, many or no size at all.

cdr3_aa: CASSSRRDSLPRAQYF; cdr3_nt: TGTGCCAGCAGTTCCCGCCGGGACTCCCTCCCCCGGGCCCAGTACTTC; d_call: .; clone_size: .; v_call: TRBV6-5; j_call: TRBJ2-5
cdr3_aa: CASSPRVNTEAFF; cdr3_nt: TGTGCCAGCAGCCCTAGGGTGAACACTGAAGCTTTCTTT; d_call: .; clone_size: .; v_call: TRBV7-9; j_call: TRBJ1-1
cdr3_aa: CASSVGGELFF; cdr3_nt: TGTGCCAGCAGCGTAGGTGGGGAGCTGTTTTTT; d_call: .; clone_size: few; v_call: TRBV9; j_call: TRBJ2-2
cdr3_aa: CASSPGTSGRHSGEQYF; cdr3_nt: TGCGCCAGCAGCCCTGGGACTAGCGGGAGGCACTCGGGCGAGCAGTACTTC; d_call: TRBD2; clone_size: .; v_call: TRBV5-1; j_call: TRBJ2-7
cdr3_aa: CASSGWGLRGYTF; cdr3_nt: TGTGCCAGCAGCGGGTGGGGTCTGCGGGGCTACACCTTC; d_call: .; clone_size: .; v_call: TRBV7-6; j_call: TRBJ1-2
cdr3_aa: CASSLIGGDETQYF; cdr3_nt: TGTGCCAGCAGTTTAATCGGGGGGGACGAGACCCAGTACTTC; d_call: TRBD2; clone_size: .; v_call: TRBV27; j_call: TRBJ2-5
cdr3_aa: CASLPARWAGEQYF; cdr3_nt: TGTGCCAGCCTCCCGGCCCGTTGGGCCGGCGAGCAGTACTTC; d_call: .; clone_size: .; v_call: TRBV6-1; j_call: TRBJ2-7
cdr3_aa: CASSESRGGGTEAFF; cdr3_nt: TGTGCCAGCAGTGAAAGCAGGGGAGGGGGCACTGAAGCTTTCTTT; d_call: .; clone_size: .; v_call: TRBV25-1; j_call: TRBJ1-1
cdr3_aa: CASRKGTSGGAYQETQYF; cdr3_nt: TGTGCCAGCAGGAAGGGGACTAGCGGGGGGGCGTACCAAGAGACCCAGTACTTC; d_call: TRBD2; clone_size: few; v_call: TRBV2; j_call: TRBJ2-5
cdr3_aa: CAWSAFKTGGNTIYF; cdr3_nt: TGTGCCTGGAGTGCCTTCAAGACAGGGGGAAACACCATATATTTT; d_call: TRBD1; clone_size: .; v_call: TRBV30; j_call: TRBJ1-3
cdr3_aa: CAISEPGHGLHTIYF; cdr3_nt: TGTGCCATCAGTGAGCCGGGACACGGGTTACACACCATATATTTT; d_call: .; clone_size: once; v_call: TRBV10-3; j_call: TRBJ1-3
cdr3_aa: CASSLFSGTGELFF; cdr3_nt: TGTGCCAGCAGTTTATTCTCAGGAACCGGGGAGCTGTTTTTT; d_call: .; clone_size: .; v_call: TRBV27; j_call: TRBJ2-2
cdr3_aa: CASRTGELFF; cdr3_nt: TGTGCCAGCAGGACCGGGGAGCTGTTTTTT; d_call: .; clone_size: few; v_call: TRBV2; j_call: TRBJ2-2
cdr3_aa: CASVRSGQGSYEQYF; cdr3_nt: TGTGCCAGCGTGCGATCGGGACAGGGTTCCTACGAGCAGTACTTC; d_call: TRBD1; clone_size: .; v_call: TRBV2; j_call: TRBJ2-7
cdr3_aa: CASSVQGNEKLFF; cdr3_nt: TGTGCCAGCAGTGTGCAGGGTAATGAAAAACTGTTTTTT; d_call: .; clone_size: once; v_call: TRBV6-1; j_call: TRBJ1-4
cdr3_aa: CASSRWPTEKAFF; cdr3_nt: TGCGCCAGCAGCCGTTGGCCGACAGAAAAAGCTTTCTTT; d_call: .; clone_size: .; v_call: TRBV5-1; j_call: TRBJ1-1
cdr3_aa: CASSWGTRSYNEQFF; cdr3_nt: TGTGCCAGCAGTTGGGGGACTCGATCCTACAATGAGCAGTTCTTC; d_call: .; clone_size: few; v_call: TRBV6-5; j_call: TRBJ2-1
cdr3_aa: CASSQRDVVSNQPQHF; cdr3_nt: TGTGCCAGCAGCCAAAGGGACGTCGTCAGCAATCAGCCCCAGCATTTT; d_call: .; clone_size: once; v_call: TRBV5-8; j_call: TRBJ1-5